Below are 9 T cell receptor beta chains sequenced from a single sample in a study of PD-1 blockade in classical Hodgkin lymphoma. Assay: immunoSEQ multiplex PCR; the TCRdb copy retains only in-frame clones and omits some. The sample yields approximately 98,000 clones, 70% to 90% seen once. Brentuximab vedotin exposure varied among the patients, all of whom had relapsed after autologous stem cell transplantation. Material: peripheral blood mononuclear cells (PBMCs), obtained before the second cycle of nivolumab. These receptors all stem from a human donor with classical Hodgkin lymphoma.

The chain has TRBV19 and TRBJ2-1; either TRBD1 or TRBD2 may fit D (7 bases each). CDR3 size: 16 residues. Trimming cost V 8 bases and J 0 bases, with 17 bases left between them. Germline-derived CDR1 and CDR2 are LNHDA and SQIVND (reference sequence). CDR3 sequence reads: CASQRGQRDSYNEQFF. The CDR3 DNA is TGTGCCAGTCAAAGGGGGCAGCGGGACTCCTACAATGAGCAGTTCTTC.

The rearrangement joins TRBV5-1 to TRBJ2-5, with D perhaps given as TRBD1 or TRBD2 (6 bases each). Trimming cost V 4 bases and J 1 base, with 8 bases left between them. This CDR3 comprises 13 residues. In germline, CDR1 is SGHRS, CDR2 YFSETQ. CDR3 DNA: TGCGCCAGCAGCCCGGGGGCCCAAGAGACCCAGTACTTC. Its translation: CASSPGAQETQYF.

The rearrangement links TRBV6-1 to TRBJ2-1; 7 nucleotides align to TRBD2. There are 13 residues in the CDR3. Germline loops: CDR1 MNHNS, CDR2 SASEGT. Unmatched junction bases numbered 5, after V lost 7 bases and J lost 5 bases. The CDR3 region has the DNA TGTGCCAGCACGCGGGAGTTTCACAATGAGCAGTTCTTC. Translating it yields CASTREFHNEQFF.

V is TRBV12-5 and J is TRBJ1-5, with a possible D match to TRBD1 (6 bases). This CDR3 contains 16 residues. Trimming removed 1 base from V and 0 bases from J, with 10 bases in between. Germline CDR1 is LGHNT and CDR2 is FRNRAP. CDR3 residues: CASGLGTGYSNQPQHF. In DNA, the CDR3 is TGTGCTAGTGGTTTGGGAACAGGGTATAGCAATCAGCCCCAGCATTTT.

This CDR3 is CAISAGDGDQPQHF. In DNA, the CDR3 is TGTGCCATCAGTGCAGGGGACGGGGATCAGCCCCAGCATTTT. The J gene is TRBJ1-5, the V gene TRBV10-3; D may be TRBD1 (6 bases). Trimming removed 4 bases at V and 5 bases at J, with 12 bases between. The CDR3 sequence is 14 residues long. The germline V gene has CDR1 ENHRY and CDR2 SYGVKD.

The chain couples TRBV19 to TRBJ2-3; 8 bases are shared with TRBD2. CDR1 is LNHDA and CDR2 is SQIVND in the germline V gene (reference sequence). Germline trimming cut 5 bases from V and 12 bases from J; bases unmatched to any gene: 10. The CDR3 is 13 residues long. The chain's CDR3 is CASSPPRGGSQYF. Here the CDR3 DNA reads TGTGCCAGTAGTCCCCCGCGCGGGGGGTCCCAGTATTTT. Full variable domain (rest looked up from reference TRBV19 and TRBJ2-3): DGGITQSPKYLFRKEGQNVTLSCEQNLNHDAMYWYRQDPGQGLRLIYYSQIVNDFQKGDIAEGYSVSREKKESFPLTVTSAQKNPTAFYLCASSPPRGGSQYFGPGTRLTVL.

The table lists this clone with a few counts. The chain joins TRBV5-6 to TRBJ1-5; D is uncertain. V lost 3 bases and J 1 base, leaving 5 bases between the germline ends. Germline CDR1 reads SGHDT; CDR2 reads YYEEEE. This CDR3 region has 13 residues. The CDR3 reads CASSSDSNQPQHF. The CDR3 nucleotides are TGTGCCAGCAGCTCTGACAGCAATCAGCCCCAGCATTTT.

The V call is TRBV5-1, the J call TRBJ2-7; 7 bases fit TRBD1. This CDR3 region has 16 residues. CDR1 and CDR2 (germline): SGHRS, YFSETQ. Unmatched junction bases numbered 9, after V lost 1 base and J lost 2 bases. The CDR3 loop is CASSLLGDRATYEQYF. In DNA, the CDR3 is TGCGCCAGCAGCTTGTTGGGAGACAGGGCAACCTACGAGCAGTACTTC.

This chain uses TRBV4-1 with TRBJ2-7; 9 bases match TRBD1. Per the germline V gene, CDR1 is MGHRA and CDR2 is YSYEKL. Losses at the gene ends were 0 bases for V and 3 bases for J; bases not matched to a gene: 6. CDR3 length: 16 residues. CDR3 protein: CASSQDRTGGYYEQYF. DNA of the CDR3: TGCGCCAGCAGCCAAGATCGTACAGGGGGCTACTACGAGCAGTACTTC.